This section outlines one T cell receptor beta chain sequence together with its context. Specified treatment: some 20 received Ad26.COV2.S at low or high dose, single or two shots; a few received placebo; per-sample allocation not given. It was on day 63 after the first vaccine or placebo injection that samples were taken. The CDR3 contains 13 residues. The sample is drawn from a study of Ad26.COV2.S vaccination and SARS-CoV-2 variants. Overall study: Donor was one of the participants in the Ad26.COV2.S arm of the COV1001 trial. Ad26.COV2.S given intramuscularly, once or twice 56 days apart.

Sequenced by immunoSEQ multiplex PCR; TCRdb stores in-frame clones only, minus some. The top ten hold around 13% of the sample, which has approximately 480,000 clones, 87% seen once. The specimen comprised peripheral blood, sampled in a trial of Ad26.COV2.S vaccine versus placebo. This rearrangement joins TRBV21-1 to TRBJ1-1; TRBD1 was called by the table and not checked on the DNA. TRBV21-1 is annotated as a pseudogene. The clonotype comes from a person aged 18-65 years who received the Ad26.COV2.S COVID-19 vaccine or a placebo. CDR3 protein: CASSRQPNTEAFF. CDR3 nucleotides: TGTGCCAGCAGTCGACAGCCGAACACTGAAGCTTTCTTT.